Below are 17 T cell receptor beta chains sequenced from a single sample in a study of T cells expressing NK-cell markers. After re-calling the 5' RACE reads, TCRdb lists one entry per CDR3 protein, DNA absent. The sample includes hundreds of thousands of distinct CDR3 sequences. Material: blood T cells: a sorted CD56 or NKG2C T cell subset, CD4+ or CD8+ T cells, or bulk PBMC T cells (not recorded which). The receptors here all came from a man between 18 and 29 years old in good health.

The V call is TRBV20-1, the J call TRBJ2-1; TCRdb selects TRBD2, and the lack of DNA leaves this call unchecked. The CDR3 spans 16 residues. Germline lookup yields CDR1 DFQATT and CDR2 SNEGSKA (reference sequence). The CDR3 here is CSARDLEAGGPNEQFF.

This chain joins TRBV27 and TRBJ1-5; TCRdb proposes TRBD1, but this gene call is untestable without DNA. This CDR3 is 17 amino acids long. Germline V gene lookup returns CDR1 MNHEY and CDR2 SMNVEV (reference sequence). CDR3 protein: CASSSLGTGGANQPQHF.

V and J are TRBV12-3 or TRBV12-4 and TRBJ2-7; TCRdb's D call of TRBD2 is untestable without DNA. There are 12 residues in the CDR3. This CDR3 is CASKGAKYEQYF.

This chain joins TRBV29-1 and TRBJ2-3; without DNA, the TCRdb call of TRBD2 cannot be checked. Germline V CDR1 and CDR2: SQVTM, ANQGSEA. The CDR3 contains 13 residues. The CDR3 region is CSGRGDLTDTQYF.

J is TRBJ1-1 and V is TRBV20-1. This CDR3 comprises 16 residues. The germline gives CDR1 DFQATT, CDR2 SNEGSKA (reference sequence). This CDR3 reads CSARDLRRGSDTEAFF.

This chain joins TRBV29-1 and TRBJ2-4; as DNA is missing, the TRBD1 call by TCRdb cannot be tested. CDR1 SQVTM and CDR2 ANQGSEA come from the germline V gene. The CDR3 loop spans 12 amino acids. CDR3 sequence: CSVSEQGSIQYF. The complete variable domain, with remaining parts taken from reference TRBV29-1 and TRBJ2-4, reads SAVISQKPSRDICQRGTSLTIQCQVDSQVTMMFWYRQQPGQSLTLIATANQGSEATYESGFVIDKFPISRPNLTFSTLTVSNMSPEDSSIYLCSVSEQGSIQYFGAGTRLSVL.

V usage is TRBV11-2 and J usage is TRBJ2-3; the TRBD2 assignment by TCRdb is unverifiable without DNA. The CDR3 has 18 amino acids. Germline V CDR1 and CDR2: SGHAT, FQNNGV. CDR3 sequence: CASSLVKAGGLVSDTQYF.

This rearrangement joins TRBV7-8 to TRBJ2-6; TCRdb's D call of TRBD1 is untestable without DNA. In germline, CDR1 is SGHVS, CDR2 FQNEAQ. The CDR3 runs to 17 residues. The CDR3 reads CASSRGQGKPLANVLTF.

V and J are TRBV19 and TRBJ2-1; TCRdb proposes TRBD2, but this gene call is untestable without DNA. This CDR3 region has 16 residues. From germline, CDR1 is LNHDA and CDR2 SQIVND (reference sequence). CDR3 region: CASSPGASGTYNEQFF.

The rearrangement links TRBV12-3 or TRBV12-4 to TRBJ2-5; the TCRdb D gene call, TRBD2, has no DNA to confirm it. CDR3 length: 16 amino acids. The CDR3 protein is CASSGLAGVISETQYF.

V is TRBV28 and J is TRBJ2-7. The CDR3 totals 13 residues. Germline-derived CDR1 and CDR2 are MDHEN and SYDVKM. The CDR3 loop is CASSLLWVREQYF.

The chain links TRBV20-1 to TRBJ2-1; TCRdb gives TRBD2 as the D gene, but with no DNA this cannot be confirmed. CDR1 is DFQATT, CDR2 SNEGSKA, per germline (reference sequence). This CDR3 comprises 15 residues. The chain's CDR3 is CSATPSGRRGDEQFF.

Here the CDR3 reads CASSFGQGEKLFF. The chain couples TRBV7-9 to TRBJ1-4; TCRdb's assignment of TRBD1 cannot be checked, as there is no DNA. CDR1 is SEHNR, CDR2 FQNEAQ, per germline (reference sequence). CDR3 length equals 13 residues.

The chain recombines TRBV20-1 with TRBJ1-3. The CDR3 covers 13 residues. CDR1 and CDR2 (germline): DFQATT, SNEGSKA (reference sequence). This CDR3 reads CSARDLEEDTIYF.

V is TRBV12-3 or TRBV12-4 and J is TRBJ2-2; TCRdb outputs TRBD2, but without DNA this stays unchecked. CDR3 size: 14 residues. CDR3 loop: CATGTSGSVGELFF.

The chain is built from TRBV30 and TRBJ1-5; TCRdb's D gene call, TRBD1, goes unchecked for lack of DNA. CDR1 GTSNPN and CDR2 SVGIG come from the germline V gene (reference sequence). The length of the CDR3 is 15 residues. CDR3 residues: CAWATGNGRHQPQHF.

V is TRBV20-1 and J is TRBJ2-3; the D call of TRBD1 rests on TCRdb alone, since no DNA is present to check it. Germline-derived CDR1 and CDR2 are DFQATT and SNEGSKA (reference sequence). There are 13 residues in the CDR3. CDR3 protein: CSAPGHYTDTQYF.